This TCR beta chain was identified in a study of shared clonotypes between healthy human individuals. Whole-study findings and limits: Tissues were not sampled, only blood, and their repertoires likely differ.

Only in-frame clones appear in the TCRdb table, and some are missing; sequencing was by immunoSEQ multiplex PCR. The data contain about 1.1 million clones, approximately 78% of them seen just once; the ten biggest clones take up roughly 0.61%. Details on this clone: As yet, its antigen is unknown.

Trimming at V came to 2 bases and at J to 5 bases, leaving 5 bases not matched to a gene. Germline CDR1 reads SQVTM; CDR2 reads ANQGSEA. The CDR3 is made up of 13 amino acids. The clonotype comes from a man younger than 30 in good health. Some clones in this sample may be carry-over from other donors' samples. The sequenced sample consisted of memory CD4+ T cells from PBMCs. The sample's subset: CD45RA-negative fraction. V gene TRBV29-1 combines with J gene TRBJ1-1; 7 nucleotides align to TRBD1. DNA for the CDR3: TGCAGCGTTGAACAGGGGGTGGGGACTGAAGCTTTCTTT. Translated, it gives CSVEQGVGTEAFF.